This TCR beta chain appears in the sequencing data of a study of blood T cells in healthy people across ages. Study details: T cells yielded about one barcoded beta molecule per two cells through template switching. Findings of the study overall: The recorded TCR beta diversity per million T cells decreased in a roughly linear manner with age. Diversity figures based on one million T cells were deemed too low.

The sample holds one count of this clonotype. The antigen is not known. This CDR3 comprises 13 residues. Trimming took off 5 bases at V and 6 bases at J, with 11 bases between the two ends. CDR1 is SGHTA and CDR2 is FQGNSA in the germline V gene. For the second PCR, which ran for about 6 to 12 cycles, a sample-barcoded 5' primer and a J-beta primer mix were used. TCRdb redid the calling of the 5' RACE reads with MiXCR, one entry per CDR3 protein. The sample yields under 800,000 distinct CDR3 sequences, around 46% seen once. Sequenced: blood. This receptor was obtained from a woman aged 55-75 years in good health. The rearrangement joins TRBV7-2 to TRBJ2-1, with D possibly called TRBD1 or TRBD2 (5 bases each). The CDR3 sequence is CASSVRGPNEQFF. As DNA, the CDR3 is TGTGCCAGCAGCGTACGGGGCCCCAATGAGCAGTTCTTC.